This T cell receptor beta chain was profiled in a study of T cells after yellow fever vaccination. Study-level findings and limits: Most primary-vaccination clones recurred post-booster (around 95% CD4, 88% CD8).

Points on this clonotype: The antigen is undetermined.

Germline CDR1 is SGHTS and CDR2 is YDEGEE. CDR3 length: 14 residues. V was cut by 3 bases and J by 3 bases, with 12 bases left in between. They built TCR cDNA with 5'RACE template switching, a step that put in a universal primer site and UMIs. TCRdb independently ran MiXCR on the 5' RACE reads; one entry per CDR3 protein. Here the sample spans under 600,000 distinct CDR3 sequences, 20% to 25% being singletons. This specimen was PBMCs, taken about 21 days after the first yellow fever vaccination. J is TRBJ1-1 and V is TRBV5-8, with unresolved D. The receptor was isolated from a man between 18 and 29 years old who received the YFV17D yellow fever vaccine. The CDR3 sequence: CASSSPSVDTEAFF. CDR3 nucleotide sequence: TGTGCCAGCAGCTCGCCTTCGGTGGACACTGAAGCTTTCTTT. Supplemented by reference TRBV5-8 and TRBJ1-1, the full variable domain reads EAGVTQSPTHLIKTRGQQATLRCSPISGHTSVYWYQQALGLGLQFLLWYDEGEERNRGNFPPRFSGRQFPNYSSELNVNALELEDSALYLCASSSPSVDTEAFFGQGTRLTVV.